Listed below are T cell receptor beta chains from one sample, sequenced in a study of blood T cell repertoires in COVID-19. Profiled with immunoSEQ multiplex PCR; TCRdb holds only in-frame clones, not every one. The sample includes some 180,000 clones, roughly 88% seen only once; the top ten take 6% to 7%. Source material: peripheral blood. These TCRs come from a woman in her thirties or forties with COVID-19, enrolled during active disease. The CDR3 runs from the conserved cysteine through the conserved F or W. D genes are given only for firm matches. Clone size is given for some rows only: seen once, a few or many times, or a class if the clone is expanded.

cdr3_aa: CASNRLAGGPADTQYF
cdr3_nt: TGTGCCAGCAATCGCCTAGCGGGAGGCCCGGCAGATACGCAGTATTTT
clone_size: .
j_call: TRBJ2-3
v_call: TRBV28
d_call: TRBD2

cdr3_aa: CASNKDRDEKLFF
cdr3_nt: TGTGCCAGCAACAAAGACAGGGATGAAAAACTGTTTTTT
clone_size: .
j_call: TRBJ1-4
v_call: TRBV2
d_call: TRBD1

cdr3_aa: CSASWAGGYNEQFF
cdr3_nt: TGCAGTGCTAGTTGGGCGGGGGGATACAATGAGCAGTTCTTC
clone_size: .
j_call: TRBJ2-1
v_call: TRBV20-1
d_call: TRBD2

cdr3_aa: CASRKGVAGDTQYF
cdr3_nt: TGTGCCAGCAGGAAGGGGGTAGCGGGAGATACGCAGTATTTT
clone_size: few
j_call: TRBJ2-3
v_call: TRBV7-3
d_call: .

cdr3_aa: CASSQEPGRDGYTF
cdr3_nt: TGTGCCAGCAGCCAAGAGCCAGGGAGGGATGGCTACACCTTC
clone_size: once
j_call: TRBJ1-2
v_call: TRBV7-3
d_call: .

cdr3_aa: CASSPGGSGGYTF
cdr3_nt: TGTGCCAGCAGCCCTGGGGGGAGTGGTGGCTACACCTTC
clone_size: .
j_call: TRBJ1-2
v_call: TRBV5-6
d_call: .

cdr3_aa: CASSQVLVGQGKIYEQYF
cdr3_nt: TGTGCCAGCAGCCAAGTTTTAGTGGGACAGGGAAAGATCTACGAGCAGTACTTC
clone_size: .
j_call: TRBJ2-7
v_call: TRBV14
d_call: TRBD1

cdr3_aa: CASSFGTSPTNEQFF
cdr3_nt: TGTGCCAGCAGCTTCGGGACTAGCCCTACCAATGAGCAGTTCTTC
clone_size: .
j_call: TRBJ2-1
v_call: TRBV9
d_call: TRBD2

cdr3_aa: CASRLLTTGSNQPQHF
cdr3_nt: TGTGCCAGCAGGCTCCTGACCACAGGGAGCAATCAGCCCCAGCATTTT
clone_size: once
j_call: TRBJ1-5
v_call: TRBV5-8
d_call: .

cdr3_aa: CASSLTGTSGSETQYF
cdr3_nt: TGTGCCAGCAGTTTAACCGGGACTAGCGGGAGTGAGACCCAGTACTTC
clone_size: .
j_call: TRBJ2-5
v_call: TRBV27
d_call: TRBD2

cdr3_aa: CASSLISGNNQPQHF
cdr3_nt: TGTGCCAGCAGTCTAATCTCCGGGAACAATCAGCCCCAGCATTTT
clone_size: few
j_call: TRBJ1-5
v_call: TRBV27
d_call: .

cdr3_aa: CASSLDTAKNIQYF
cdr3_nt: TGCGCCAGCAGCCTTGACACAGCCAAAAACATTCAGTACTTC
clone_size: few
j_call: TRBJ2-4
v_call: TRBV5-1
d_call: .

cdr3_aa: CASSKPGGARTGELFF
cdr3_nt: TGTGCCAGCAGCAAACCAGGGGGTGCCAGGACCGGGGAGCTGTTTTTT
clone_size: .
j_call: TRBJ2-2
v_call: TRBV27
d_call: TRBD1

cdr3_aa: CASSVGGGPLGTDTQYF
cdr3_nt: TGTGCCAGCAGCGTCGGGGGAGGCCCCCTCGGCACAGATACGCAGTATTTT
clone_size: .
j_call: TRBJ2-3
v_call: TRBV11-3
d_call: .

cdr3_aa: CATSRGTGVSSPLHF
cdr3_nt: TGTGCCACCAGCAGGGGGACAGGGGTTTCTTCACCCCTCCACTTT
clone_size: .
j_call: TRBJ1-6
v_call: TRBV15
d_call: TRBD1

cdr3_aa: CASSLEGVSNQPQHF
cdr3_nt: TGTGCCAGCAGCTTAGAAGGGGTGAGCAATCAGCCCCAGCATTTT
clone_size: once
j_call: TRBJ1-5
v_call: TRBV7-2
d_call: .

cdr3_aa: CASNGVHEQYF
cdr3_nt: TGTGCCAGTAACGGGGTCCACGAGCAGTACTTC
clone_size: .
j_call: TRBJ2-7
v_call: TRBV19
d_call: .

cdr3_aa: CASSLDRDEAFF
cdr3_nt: TGTGCCAGCAGCTTAGATCGAGATGAAGCTTTCTTT
clone_size: .
j_call: TRBJ1-1
v_call: TRBV11-2
d_call: .

cdr3_aa: CASSGDRGRGANVLTF
cdr3_nt: TGTGCCAGCAGTGGGGACAGGGGTAGGGGGGCCAACGTCCTGACTTTC
clone_size: .
j_call: TRBJ2-6
v_call: TRBV6-4
d_call: TRBD1

cdr3_aa: CATSRSRTGGETQYF
cdr3_nt: TGTGCCACCAGCAGATCCCGGACAGGGGGAGAGACCCAGTACTTC
clone_size: .
j_call: TRBJ2-5
v_call: TRBV15
d_call: TRBD1

cdr3_aa: CASSLGGPTNEKLFF
cdr3_nt: TGCGCCAGCAGCTTGGGAGGTCCCACTAATGAAAAACTGTTTTTT
clone_size: .
j_call: TRBJ1-4
v_call: TRBV5-1
d_call: .

cdr3_aa: CASSGTNILQNEQFF
cdr3_nt: TGTGCCAGCAGCGGGACTAATATACTACAAAATGAGCAGTTCTTC
clone_size: .
j_call: TRBJ2-1
v_call: TRBV5-8
d_call: TRBD2

cdr3_aa: CASSEIRTGLEDTQYF
cdr3_nt: TGTGCCAGCAGTGAAATTAGGACAGGGTTAGAAGATACGCAGTATTTT
clone_size: .
j_call: TRBJ2-3
v_call: TRBV6-1
d_call: TRBD1

cdr3_aa: CASSSLRDPQHF
cdr3_nt: TGTGCCAGCAGCTCCCTCAGGGATCCCCAGCATTTT
clone_size: .
j_call: TRBJ1-5
v_call: TRBV6-1
d_call: .

cdr3_aa: CASSYTGGAQPQHF
cdr3_nt: TGTGCCAGCAGCTACACAGGGGGCGCGCAGCCCCAGCATTTT
clone_size: many
j_call: TRBJ1-5
v_call: TRBV7-2
d_call: TRBD1

cdr3_aa: CASIGQGGNYGYTF
cdr3_nt: TGTGCCAGTATAGGACAGGGGGGAAACTATGGCTACACCTTC
clone_size: .
j_call: TRBJ1-2
v_call: TRBV19
d_call: TRBD1

cdr3_aa: CASSSSGIYEQYF
cdr3_nt: TGTGCCAGCAGTTCTAGCGGAATCTACGAGCAGTACTTC
clone_size: .
j_call: TRBJ2-7
v_call: TRBV6-5
d_call: TRBD2

cdr3_aa: CASSYLGLANEQFF
cdr3_nt: TGTGCCAGCAGTTATCTGGGACTAGCGAATGAGCAGTTCTTC
clone_size: .
j_call: TRBJ2-1
v_call: TRBV6-5
d_call: TRBD2

cdr3_aa: CASSVDSLGGYTF
cdr3_nt: TGTGCCAGCAGTGTAGACTCCCTCGGGGGCTACACCTTC
clone_size: .
j_call: TRBJ1-2
v_call: TRBV2
d_call: .

cdr3_aa: CASSSGASGNTIYF
cdr3_nt: TGTGCCAGTAGTTCAGGGGCCTCTGGAAACACCATATATTTT
clone_size: .
j_call: TRBJ1-3
v_call: TRBV19
d_call: .

cdr3_aa: CASTLRQGTEKLFF
cdr3_nt: TGTGCCAGCACCTTAAGACAGGGGACTGAAAAACTGTTTTTT
clone_size: .
j_call: TRBJ1-4
v_call: TRBV6-5
d_call: TRBD1

cdr3_aa: CASSRTGGNEKLFF
cdr3_nt: TGTGCCAGCAGCCGGACAGGGGGGAATGAAAAACTGTTTTTT
clone_size: .
j_call: TRBJ1-4
v_call: TRBV11-2
d_call: TRBD1

cdr3_aa: CASSPRGGNQPQHF
cdr3_nt: TGTGCCAGCAGCCCCAGGGGCGGTAATCAGCCCCAGCATTTT
clone_size: .
j_call: TRBJ1-5
v_call: TRBV27
d_call: .

cdr3_aa: CASSLGGGARYGYTF
cdr3_nt: TGTGCCAGCAGCTTAGGAGGGGGAGCTAGGTATGGCTACACCTTC
clone_size: .
j_call: TRBJ1-2
v_call: TRBV11-2
d_call: .

cdr3_aa: CASSPGLGGDTQYF
cdr3_nt: TGTGCCAGCTCACCGGGACTGGGGGGAGATACGCAGTATTTT
clone_size: .
j_call: TRBJ2-3
v_call: TRBV18
d_call: .

cdr3_aa: CSADNRASNTEAFF
cdr3_nt: TGCAGCGCAGATAACAGGGCATCGAACACTGAAGCTTTCTTT
clone_size: few
j_call: TRBJ1-1
v_call: TRBV29-1
d_call: .

cdr3_aa: CASSYRGGQETQYF
cdr3_nt: TGCGCCAGCAGTTACAGGGGGGGACAAGAGACCCAGTACTTC
clone_size: .
j_call: TRBJ2-5
v_call: TRBV5-1
d_call: .

cdr3_aa: CASSPRAGGYTF
cdr3_nt: TGTGCCAGCTCACCACGTGCCGGGGGCTACACCTTC
clone_size: .
j_call: TRBJ1-2
v_call: TRBV18
d_call: .

cdr3_aa: CASSEKGDTGELFF
cdr3_nt: TGTGCCAGCAGTGAAAAGGGGGACACCGGGGAGCTGTTTTTT
clone_size: .
j_call: TRBJ2-2
v_call: TRBV6-1
d_call: .

cdr3_aa: CASSSGTGGETQYF
cdr3_nt: TGTGCCAGCAGCTCCGGGACAGGAGGGGAGACCCAGTACTTC
clone_size: .
j_call: TRBJ2-5
v_call: TRBV7-3
d_call: TRBD1

cdr3_aa: CASAGDYYEQYF
cdr3_nt: TGTGCCAGTGCAGGGGACTACTACGAGCAGTACTTC
clone_size: .
j_call: TRBJ2-7
v_call: TRBV27
d_call: .

cdr3_aa: CASSSRTGVAKNIQYF
cdr3_nt: TGCGCCAGCAGTTCCCGGACAGGAGTAGCCAAAAACATTCAGTACTTC
clone_size: .
j_call: TRBJ2-4
v_call: TRBV5-1
d_call: TRBD1

cdr3_aa: CASSQGQPKLFF
cdr3_nt: TGTGCCAGCAGCCAGGGACAGCCAAAACTGTTTTTT
clone_size: .
j_call: TRBJ1-4
v_call: TRBV6-2/TRBV6-3
d_call: TRBD1

cdr3_aa: CASSLTFSLNTQYF
cdr3_nt: TGTGCCAGCAGCCTGACATTTTCCCTGAATACGCAGTATTTT
clone_size: .
j_call: TRBJ2-3
v_call: TRBV7-8
d_call: .

cdr3_aa: CASTKGSIRNTIYF
cdr3_nt: TGTGCCAGCACCAAGGGGTCGATCCGGAACACCATATATTTT
clone_size: few
j_call: TRBJ1-3
v_call: TRBV11-2
d_call: .

cdr3_aa: CASSQLGTVSSYEQYF
cdr3_nt: TGTGCCAGCAGCCAATTGGGGACAGTAAGCTCCTACGAGCAGTACTTC
clone_size: .
j_call: TRBJ2-7
v_call: TRBV14
d_call: TRBD1

cdr3_aa: CASSIKDRGNEQFF
cdr3_nt: TGTGCCAGCTCCATAAAGGACAGGGGGAATGAGCAGTTCTTC
clone_size: .
j_call: TRBJ2-1
v_call: TRBV18
d_call: TRBD1

cdr3_aa: CATSTWDWYEQYF
cdr3_nt: TGTGCCACCAGCACGTGGGACTGGTACGAGCAGTACTTC
clone_size: .
j_call: TRBJ2-7
v_call: TRBV15
d_call: .

cdr3_aa: CASSYGGSSYNSPLHF
cdr3_nt: TGTGCCAGCAGTTATGGAGGGAGCTCCTATAATTCACCCCTCCACTTT
clone_size: .
j_call: TRBJ1-6
v_call: TRBV6-5
d_call: .

cdr3_aa: CASSNPGEQFF
cdr3_nt: TGTGCCAGTAGCAACCCGGGAGAGCAGTTCTTC
clone_size: .
j_call: TRBJ2-1
v_call: TRBV19
d_call: .

cdr3_aa: CASRTPASGGYTF
cdr3_nt: TGTGCCAGCAGGACTCCCGCCAGTGGGGGCTACACCTTC
clone_size: once
j_call: TRBJ1-2
v_call: TRBV6-5
d_call: .

cdr3_aa: CASSARSVWNTEAFF
cdr3_nt: TGTGCCAGCAGCGCCCGGTCGGTATGGAACACTGAAGCTTTCTTT
clone_size: .
j_call: TRBJ1-1
v_call: TRBV7-6
d_call: .

cdr3_aa: CASSGGTGLASYGYTF
cdr3_nt: TGTGCCAGCAGTGGAGGGACAGGGTTGGCAAGCTATGGCTACACCTTC
clone_size: .
j_call: TRBJ1-2
v_call: TRBV6-1
d_call: TRBD1

cdr3_aa: CASSLGGGYGYTF
cdr3_nt: TGTGCCAGCAGCTTAGGAGGGGGATATGGCTACACCTTC
clone_size: once
j_call: TRBJ1-2
v_call: TRBV7-2
d_call: .

cdr3_aa: CASTHGGPYNEQFF
cdr3_nt: TGTGCGAGTACGCACGGGGGGCCGTACAATGAGCAGTTCTTC
clone_size: .
j_call: TRBJ2-1
v_call: TRBV19
d_call: .

cdr3_aa: CSVEGLVGGEYF
cdr3_nt: TGCAGCGTTGAAGGCTTGGTCGGGGGGGAGTACTTC
clone_size: .
j_call: TRBJ2-5
v_call: TRBV29-1
d_call: TRBD2

cdr3_aa: CASSLGQDSNYGYTF
cdr3_nt: TGCGCCAGCAGCCTGGGACAGGATTCTAACTATGGCTACACCTTC
clone_size: .
j_call: TRBJ1-2
v_call: TRBV5-1
d_call: TRBD1

cdr3_aa: CASSFPSGGYNEQFF
cdr3_nt: TGTGCCAGCAGCTTTCCTAGCGGGGGCTACAATGAGCAGTTCTTC
clone_size: once
j_call: TRBJ2-1
v_call: TRBV5-4
d_call: TRBD2

cdr3_aa: CASSSDRGRNEKLFF
cdr3_nt: TGTGCCAGCAGCTCCGACAGGGGGAGGAATGAAAAACTGTTTTTT
clone_size: few
j_call: TRBJ1-4
v_call: TRBV7-2
d_call: TRBD1